This T cell receptor (beta chain) was identified during a study of STAT5B mutations in CD4+ large granular lymphocyte leukemia. Study-level information: Among healthy controls, a particular HLA allele went with more CDR3 'QG' motifs.

This CDR3 region has 13 residues. Germline CDR1 SQVTM, CDR2 ANQGSEA. Libraries were prepared by immunoSEQ multiplex PCR; TCRdb keeps only in-frame clonotypes and omits some of them. The sample has about 33,000 clones; 80% to 90% are singletons. Sequencing was carried out using CD4+ T cells from blood buffy coats. This clonotype originated in a human donor in good health. This sequence joins TRBV29-1 and TRBJ2-5, with 10 bases lining up with TRBD2. The better agreement between TRBJ2-7 and the DNA end casts doubt on the J call. The CDR3 DNA sequence: TGCAGCGCTATACTAGCGGGGTCCTACGAGCAGTACTTC. Protein: CSAILAGSYEQYF.